One sample yielded the 5 T cell receptor beta chains listed below, sequenced in a study of T cell changes during pregnancy in multiple sclerosis. Assay: immunoSEQ multiplex PCR; the TCRdb copy retains only in-frame clones and omits some. The sample has tens of thousands of clones, roughly 90% seen once; the top ten hold 1.3%. The sequenced sample was peripheral blood, obtained in the second trimester of pregnancy. These receptors were taken from a female donor with multiple sclerosis, enrolled in a pregnancy study.

The chain uses TRBV5-6 and TRBJ1-2; the match to TRBD1 covers 12 bases. V was clipped by 2 bases and J by 4 bases; unmatched bases: 9. The CDR3 is made up of 17 amino acids. The germline V gene has CDR1 SGHDT and CDR2 YYEEEE. CDR3 nucleotide sequence: TGTGCCAGCAGCTTTGGGACAGGGGGCTTGCCACCCTATGGCTACACCTTC. Its translation is CASSFGTGGLPPYGYTF.

This sequence joins TRBV27 and TRBJ2-1; TRBD1 agrees at 7 bases. V lost 3 bases and J lost 3; bases outside the gene matches: 2. Germline CDR1 and CDR2: MNHEY and SMNVEV (reference sequence). The CDR3 sequence is 14 residues long. The CDR3 bases are TGTGCCAGCAGTTTCGGGGACAGCTACAATGAGCAGTTCTTC. It encodes CASSFGDSYNEQFF.

The chain recombines TRBV7-9 with TRBJ2-2, with 8 bases fitting TRBD2. The germline CDR1 and CDR2 sequences are SEHNR and FQNEAQ (reference sequence). The junction had 4 bases not matched to a gene; V was cut back by 2 bases and J by 2 bases. The CDR3 is made up of 16 amino acids. CDR3 in amino acids: CASSLPRGGNTGELFF. DNA of the CDR3: TGTGCCAGCAGCTTACCTCGGGGGGGAAACACCGGGGAGCTGTTTTTT.

This clone turned up a few times. The chain employs TRBV2 and TRBJ1-1, with D possibly TRBD1 on 5 matching bases. Between the trimmed V and J ends, which lost 6 bases and 5 bases, there was a span of 16 bases. Germline V gene sequence: CDR1 SNHLY, CDR2 FYNNEI. The CDR3 is 14 residues long. The DNA for the CDR3 is TGTGCCAGCAGGGGGAGGCTAGGGGTAACTGAAGCTTTCTTT. Protein product: CASRGRLGVTEAFF.

V usage is TRBV6-5 and J usage is TRBJ1-1; D is possibly TRBD1 (5 bases). This CDR3 contains 13 residues. Per germline, CDR1 MNHEY and CDR2 SVGAGI. V was trimmed by 5 bases and J by 5 bases, leaving 12 bases between them. In DNA, the CDR3 is TGTGCCAGCAGTCCCCGCGGGGGGACTGAAGCTTTCTTT. The encoded protein is CASSPRGGTEAFF.